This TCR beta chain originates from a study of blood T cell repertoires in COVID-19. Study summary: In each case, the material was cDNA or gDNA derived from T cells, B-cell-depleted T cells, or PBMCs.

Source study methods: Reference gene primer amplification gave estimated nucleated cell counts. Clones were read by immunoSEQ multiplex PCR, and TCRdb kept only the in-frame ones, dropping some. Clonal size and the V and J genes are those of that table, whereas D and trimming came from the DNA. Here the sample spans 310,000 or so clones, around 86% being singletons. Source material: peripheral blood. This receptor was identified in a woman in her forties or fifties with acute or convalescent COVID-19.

The CDR3 bases are TGTGCCAGCAGTGAACATTCCGGGACAGGCTACTATGGCTACACCTTC. It yields the protein CASSEHSGTGYYGYTF. The rearrangement links TRBV25-1 to TRBJ1-2, with 8 bases matching TRBD1. CDR1 MGHDK and CDR2 SYGVNS come from the germline V gene. V trimming: 2 bases; J trimming: 3 bases; junction bases outside the gene matches: 8. CDR3 length equals 16 residues.